The sequence of this T cell receptor (beta chain) was determined in a study of control samples from healthy donors and cancer patients. J gave up 8 bases and V 2 bases, and 5 bases lay outside the gene matches. Looked up from germline, CDR1 is SGHTA and CDR2 is FQGTGA. The CDR3 is 15 amino acids. This table comes from immunoSEQ multiplex PCR, and its TCRdb copy is limited to in-frame clones, with some not included. The sample lists about 200,000 clones, 90% to 95% seen once, with less than 2% in the top ten. Sequenced input: blood. This chain joins TRBV7-3 and TRBJ2-3; TRBD1 matches 12 bases. This sequence was found in a man aged 25 to 40 in good health. The CDR3 region is CASSLGGQGAPTQYF. The CDR3 coding sequence is TGTGCCAGCAGCTTAGGGGGACAGGGGGCGCCTACGCAGTATTTT.